A selection of T cell receptor beta chains follows, all from one sample in a study of control samples from healthy donors and cancer patients. Data came from immunoSEQ multiplex PCR; TCRdb stores just in-frame clones and leaves some out. In the table there are roughly 190,000 clones, roughly 89% of which are singletons. The sequenced sample was blood. The receptors come from a woman in her twenties or thirties in good health. Each CDR3 is given without its conserved first and last residue. Size values are once, few and many counts, or a class for expanded clones, and some rows have none.

J,V,size,CDR3
TRBJ1-2,TRBV6-4,.,ASSDLDRDYGYT
TRBJ2-2,TRBV28,.,ASSREGRTGELF
TRBJ2-1,TRBV13,.,ASSLGLGTSYNEQF
TRBJ1-1,TRBV27,.,ASSLTENTEAF
TRBJ2-5,TRBV3-1/TRBV3-2,.,ASSQETGYQETQY
TRBJ2-7,TRBV30,once,AWRTTLYEQY
TRBJ2-2,TRBV5-4,many,ASSATITGELF
TRBJ1-1,TRBV6-1,.,ASSDGQGASTEAF
TRBJ1-2,TRBV21-1,.,ASSKGGTFNYGYT
TRBJ2-7,TRBV6-5,.,ASSWNFRGSSYEQY
TRBJ1-5,TRBV12-3/TRBV12-4,once,ASSVGGDQPQH
TRBJ2-7,TRBV29-1,.,SVMTRIEQY
TRBJ2-5,TRBV7-2,.,ASSLGGKETQY
TRBJ2-1,TRBV5-1,.,ASSFGMAGANYNEQF
TRBJ2-1,TRBV28,.,ASSLSAGGRNEQF
TRBJ1-4,TRBV6-5,.,ASSYSETGSNEKLF
TRBJ1-2,TRBV19,.,ASSIGWGGYT
TRBJ1-6,TRBV2,.,ASRDRVLSPLH
TRBJ1-1,TRBV10-3,.,AISRGGNTEAF
TRBJ2-3,TRBV5-1,.,ASSDPSGSADTQY
TRBJ2-1,TRBV4-2,.,ASSQNRGTYNEQF
TRBJ1-4,TRBV3-1/TRBV3-2,.,ASSQQVSGEKLF
TRBJ1-6,TRBV11-2,.,ASSPGEGSSYNSPLH
TRBJ1-1,TRBV2,.,ASKGQGDTEAF
TRBJ1-2,TRBV6-1,.,ASSEARDIYGYT
TRBJ2-7,TRBV6-2/TRBV6-3,.,ASSYQQGAYEQY
TRBJ2-7,TRBV6-5,once,ASSYWTSGTYEQY
TRBJ2-3,TRBV9,.,ASSPLAGGGTDTQY
TRBJ1-6,TRBV6-5,.,ASRLMGQQNSPLH
TRBJ2-7,TRBV19,once,ASKGSPYEQY
TRBJ1-3,TRBV6-6,.,ASSYEQLSGNTIY
TRBJ2-5,TRBV28,.,ASSAPGQGAKTQY
TRBJ2-1,TRBV10-3,.,AISEGGTPYNEQF